This T cell receptor beta chain was identified during a study of OX40 agonist ivuxolimab in advanced cancers. General study findings and limits: Researchers did not establish what antigens the expanded peripheral T cells target.

In regard to this clone: Antigen: not known.

The CDR3 spans 13 residues. Trimming removed 4 bases from V and 2 bases from J, with 7 bases in between. From germline, CDR1 is SGHTA and CDR2 FQGNSA. Systemic immunosuppression or autoimmune disease history was grounds to exclude patients. Peripheral blood came from all dose cohorts at three timepoints. Here immunoSEQ multiplex PCR was the method, and the copy in TCRdb shows in-frame clones only, minus some. This table has about 94,000 clones, more than 75% appearing once. This rearrangement joins TRBV7-2 to TRBJ2-3, with D tentatively TRBD1 (6 bases). Sequenced here: CD4+ or CD8+ T cells sorted from blood, sampled in a trial of the OX40 agonist ivuxolimab. The sequence derives from an adult with an advanced solid tumor such as melanoma, head and neck, liver or kidney cancer. CDR3 sequence (DNA): TGTGCCAGCAGCTACAGGGTCACAGATACGCAGTATTTT. Translation: CASSYRVTDTQYF. The full variable domain, in which reference TRBV7-2 and TRBJ2-3 provide the parts outside the CDR3, is GAGVSQSPSNKVTEKGKDVELRCDPISGHTALYWYRQSLGQGLEFLIYFQGNSAPDKSGLPSDRFSAERTGGSVSTLTIQRTQQEDSAVYLCASSYRVTDTQYFGPGTRLTVL.